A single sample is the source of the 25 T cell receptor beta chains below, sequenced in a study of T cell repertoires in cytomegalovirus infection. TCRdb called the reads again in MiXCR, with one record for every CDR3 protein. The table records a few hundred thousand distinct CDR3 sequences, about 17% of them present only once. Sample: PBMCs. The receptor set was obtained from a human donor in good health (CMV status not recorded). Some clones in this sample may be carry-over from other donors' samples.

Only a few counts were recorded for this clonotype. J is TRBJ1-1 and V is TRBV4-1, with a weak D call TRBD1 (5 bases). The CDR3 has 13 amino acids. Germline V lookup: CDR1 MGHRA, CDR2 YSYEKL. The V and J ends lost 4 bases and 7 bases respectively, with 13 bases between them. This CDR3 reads CASSPTGPREAFF. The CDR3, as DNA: TGCGCCAGCAGCCCAACAGGTCCCCGTGAAGCTTTCTTT.

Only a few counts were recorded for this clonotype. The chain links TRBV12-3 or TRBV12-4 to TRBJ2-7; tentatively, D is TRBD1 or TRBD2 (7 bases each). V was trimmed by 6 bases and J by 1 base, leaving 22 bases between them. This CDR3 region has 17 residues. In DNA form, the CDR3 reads TGTGCCAGCAGCACTCCAGGGGGGGGTAGCAGGTCCTACGAGCAGTACTTC. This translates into CASSTPGGGSRSYEQYF.

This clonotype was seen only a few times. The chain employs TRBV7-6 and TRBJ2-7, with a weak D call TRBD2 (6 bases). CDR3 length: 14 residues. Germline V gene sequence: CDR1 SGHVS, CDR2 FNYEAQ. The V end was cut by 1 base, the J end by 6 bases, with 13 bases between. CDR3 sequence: CASSLGGVASEQYF. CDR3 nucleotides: TGTGCCAGCAGCTTAGGCGGGGTGGCAAGCGAGCAGTACTTC.

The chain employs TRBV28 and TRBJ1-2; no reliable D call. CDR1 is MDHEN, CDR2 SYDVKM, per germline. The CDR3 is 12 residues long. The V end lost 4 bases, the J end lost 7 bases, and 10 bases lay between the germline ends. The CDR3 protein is CASSSGSGGYTF. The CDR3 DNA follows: TGTGCCAGCAGTTCCGGGTCGGGTGGCTACACCTTC.

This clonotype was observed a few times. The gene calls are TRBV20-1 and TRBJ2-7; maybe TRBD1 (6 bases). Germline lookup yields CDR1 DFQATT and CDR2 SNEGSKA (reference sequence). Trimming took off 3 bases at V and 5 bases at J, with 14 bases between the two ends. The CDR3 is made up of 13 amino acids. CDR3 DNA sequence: TGCAGTGCTAGCAGAACAGGGTCCCACGAGCAGTACTTC. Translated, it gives CSASRTGSHEQYF.

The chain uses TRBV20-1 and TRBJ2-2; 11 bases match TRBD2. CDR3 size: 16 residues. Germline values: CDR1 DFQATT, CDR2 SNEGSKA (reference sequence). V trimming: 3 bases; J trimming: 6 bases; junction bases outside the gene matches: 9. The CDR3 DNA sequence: TGCAGTGCTAGTACTTCGACTAGCGGGGCACCCGGGGAGCTGTTTTTT. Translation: CSASTSTSGAPGELFF.

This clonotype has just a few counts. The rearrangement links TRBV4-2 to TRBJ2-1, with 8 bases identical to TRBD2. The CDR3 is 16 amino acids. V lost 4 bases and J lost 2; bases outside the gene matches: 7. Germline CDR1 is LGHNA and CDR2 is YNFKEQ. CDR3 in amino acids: CASSPIAGTTYNEQFF. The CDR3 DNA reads TGTGCCAGCAGCCCAATAGCGGGAACGACCTACAATGAGCAGTTCTTC.

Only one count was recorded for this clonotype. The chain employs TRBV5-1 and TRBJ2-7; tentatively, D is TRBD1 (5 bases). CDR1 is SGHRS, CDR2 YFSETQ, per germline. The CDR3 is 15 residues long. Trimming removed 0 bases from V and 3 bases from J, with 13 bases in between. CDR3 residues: CASSLVAGKNYEQYF. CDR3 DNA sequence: TGCGCCAGCAGCTTGGTGGCAGGGAAGAACTACGAGCAGTACTTC.

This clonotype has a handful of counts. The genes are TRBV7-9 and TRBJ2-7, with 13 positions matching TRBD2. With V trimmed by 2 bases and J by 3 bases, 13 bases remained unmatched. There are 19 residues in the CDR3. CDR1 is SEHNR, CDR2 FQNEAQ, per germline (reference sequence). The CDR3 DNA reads TGTGCCAGCAGCTTATGGGGCCGGGGACTAGCGGGGTATAGCTACGAGCAGTACTTC. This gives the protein CASSLWGRGLAGYSYEQYF.

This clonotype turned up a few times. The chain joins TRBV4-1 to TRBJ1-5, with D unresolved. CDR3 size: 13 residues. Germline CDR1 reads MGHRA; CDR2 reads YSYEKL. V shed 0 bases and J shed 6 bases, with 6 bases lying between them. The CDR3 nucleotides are TGCGCCAGCAGCCAAGAAAGTGGTCAGCCCCAGCATTTT. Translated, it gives CASSQESGQPQHF.

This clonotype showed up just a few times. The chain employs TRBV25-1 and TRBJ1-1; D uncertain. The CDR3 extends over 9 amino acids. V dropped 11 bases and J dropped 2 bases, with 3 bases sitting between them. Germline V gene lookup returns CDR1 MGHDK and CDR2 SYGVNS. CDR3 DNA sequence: TGTGCCCCTAACACTGAAGCTTTCTTT. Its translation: CAPNTEAFF.

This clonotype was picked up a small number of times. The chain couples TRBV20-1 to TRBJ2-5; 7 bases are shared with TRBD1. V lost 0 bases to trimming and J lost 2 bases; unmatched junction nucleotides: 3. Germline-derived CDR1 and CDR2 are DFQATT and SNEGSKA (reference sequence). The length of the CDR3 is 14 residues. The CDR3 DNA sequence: TGCAGTGCTAGAGATCAGACAGGGCAAGAGACCCAGTACTTC. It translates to CSARDQTGQETQYF.

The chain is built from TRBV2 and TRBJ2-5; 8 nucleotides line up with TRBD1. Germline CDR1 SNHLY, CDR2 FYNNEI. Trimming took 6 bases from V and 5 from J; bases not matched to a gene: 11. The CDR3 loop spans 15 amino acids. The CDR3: CASRTNTGGLETQYF. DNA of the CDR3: TGTGCCAGCAGGACAAATACAGGGGGGCTGGAGACCCAGTACTTC.

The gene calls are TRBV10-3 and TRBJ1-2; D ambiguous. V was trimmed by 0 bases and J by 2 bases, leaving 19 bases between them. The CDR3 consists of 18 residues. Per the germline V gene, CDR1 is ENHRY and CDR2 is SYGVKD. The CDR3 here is CAISESVGRRQGNYGYTF. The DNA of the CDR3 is TGTGCCATCAGTGAGTCGGTAGGACGAAGGCAAGGCAACTATGGCTACACCTTC.

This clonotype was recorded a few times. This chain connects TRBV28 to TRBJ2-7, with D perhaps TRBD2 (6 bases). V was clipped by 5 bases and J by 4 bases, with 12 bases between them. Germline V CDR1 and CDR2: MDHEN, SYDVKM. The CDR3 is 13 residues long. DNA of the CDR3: TGTGCCAGCAGTGGATCTAGCGTGTACGAGCAGTACTTC. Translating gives CASSGSSVYEQYF.

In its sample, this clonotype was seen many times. CDR3 residues: CASSFGPVGNQPQHF. CDR3 DNA sequence: TGTGCCAGCAGCTTCGGACCAGTCGGCAATCAGCCCCAGCATTTT. The chain recombines TRBV7-6 with TRBJ1-5; D is uncertain. The germline CDR1 and CDR2 sequences are SGHVS and FNYEAQ. The CDR3 is 15 amino acids. V was trimmed by 3 bases and J by 2 bases, leaving 11 bases between them. The whole variable domain, filled in from reference TRBV7-6 and TRBJ1-5, reads GAGVSQSPRYKVTKRGQDVALRCDPISGHVSLYWYRQALGQGPEFLTYFNYEAQQDKSGLPNDRFSAERPEGSISTLTIQRTEQRDSAMYRCASSFGPVGNQPQHFGDGTRLSIL.

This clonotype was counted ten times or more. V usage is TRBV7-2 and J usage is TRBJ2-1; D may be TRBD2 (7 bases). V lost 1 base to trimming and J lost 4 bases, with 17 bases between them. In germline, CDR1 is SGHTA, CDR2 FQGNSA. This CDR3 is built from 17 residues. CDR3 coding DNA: TGTGCCAGCAGCTTAGATGGGAGGGGGGGGCCTTACAATGAGCAGTTCTTC. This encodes CASSLDGRGGPYNEQFF.

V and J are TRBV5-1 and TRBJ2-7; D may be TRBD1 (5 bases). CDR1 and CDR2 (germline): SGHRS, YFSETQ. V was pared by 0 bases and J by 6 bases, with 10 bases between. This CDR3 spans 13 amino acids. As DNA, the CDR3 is TGCGCCAGCAGCTTGGAGCAGGGAAGCGAGCAGTACTTC. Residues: CASSLEQGSEQYF.

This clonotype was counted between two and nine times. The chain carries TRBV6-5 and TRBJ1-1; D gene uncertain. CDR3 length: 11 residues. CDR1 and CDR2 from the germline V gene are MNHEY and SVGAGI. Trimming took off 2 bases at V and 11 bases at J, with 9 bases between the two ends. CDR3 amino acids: CASSYRPSAFF. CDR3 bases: TGTGCCAGCAGTTACCGTCCCTCGGCTTTCTTT.

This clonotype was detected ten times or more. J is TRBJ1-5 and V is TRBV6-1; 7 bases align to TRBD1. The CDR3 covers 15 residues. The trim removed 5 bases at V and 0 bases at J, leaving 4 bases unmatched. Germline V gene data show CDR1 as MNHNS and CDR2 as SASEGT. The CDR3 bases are TGTGCCAGCAGTTCGGACAGGTATAGCAATCAGCCCCAGCATTTT. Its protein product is CASSSDRYSNQPQHF.

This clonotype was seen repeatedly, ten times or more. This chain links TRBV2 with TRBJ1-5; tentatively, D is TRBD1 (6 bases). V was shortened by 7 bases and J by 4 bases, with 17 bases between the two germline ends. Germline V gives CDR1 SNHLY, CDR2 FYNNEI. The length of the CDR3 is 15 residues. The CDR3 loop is CASTPRRGWNQPQHF. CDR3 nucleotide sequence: TGTGCCAGCACCCCTCGCAGGGGATGGAATCAGCCCCAGCATTTT.

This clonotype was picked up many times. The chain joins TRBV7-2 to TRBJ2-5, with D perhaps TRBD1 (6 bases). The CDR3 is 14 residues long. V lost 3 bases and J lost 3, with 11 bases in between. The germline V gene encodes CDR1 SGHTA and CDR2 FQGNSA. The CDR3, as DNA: TGTGCCAGCAGCTTCCAAACAGGGAAAGAGACCCAGTACTTC. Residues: CASSFQTGKETQYF.

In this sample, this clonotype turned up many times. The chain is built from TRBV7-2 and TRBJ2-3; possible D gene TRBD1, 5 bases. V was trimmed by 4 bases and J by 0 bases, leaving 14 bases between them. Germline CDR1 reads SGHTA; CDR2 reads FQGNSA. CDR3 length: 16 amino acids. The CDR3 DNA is TGTGCCAGCAGCTCCAGGGTCAGCATTAGCACAGATACGCAGTATTTT. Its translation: CASSSRVSISTDTQYF.

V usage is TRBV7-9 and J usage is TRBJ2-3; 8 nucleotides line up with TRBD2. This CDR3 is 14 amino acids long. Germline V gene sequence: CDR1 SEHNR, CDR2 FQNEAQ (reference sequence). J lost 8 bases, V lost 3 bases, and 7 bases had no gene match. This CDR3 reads CASSLVRGGGTQYF. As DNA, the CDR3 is TGTGCCAGCAGCTTGGTCCGGGGGGGTGGTACGCAGTATTTT.

In DNA form, the CDR3 reads TGCAGTGCGTATGACAGGGCCGGCACAGATACGCAGTATTTT. It encodes CSAYDRAGTDTQYF. V gene TRBV20-1 combines with J gene TRBJ2-3; 7 positions match TRBD1. The CDR3 has 14 amino acids. Unmatched junction bases numbered 7, after V lost 6 bases and J lost 1 base. Germline V gives CDR1 DFQATT, CDR2 SNEGSKA (reference sequence).